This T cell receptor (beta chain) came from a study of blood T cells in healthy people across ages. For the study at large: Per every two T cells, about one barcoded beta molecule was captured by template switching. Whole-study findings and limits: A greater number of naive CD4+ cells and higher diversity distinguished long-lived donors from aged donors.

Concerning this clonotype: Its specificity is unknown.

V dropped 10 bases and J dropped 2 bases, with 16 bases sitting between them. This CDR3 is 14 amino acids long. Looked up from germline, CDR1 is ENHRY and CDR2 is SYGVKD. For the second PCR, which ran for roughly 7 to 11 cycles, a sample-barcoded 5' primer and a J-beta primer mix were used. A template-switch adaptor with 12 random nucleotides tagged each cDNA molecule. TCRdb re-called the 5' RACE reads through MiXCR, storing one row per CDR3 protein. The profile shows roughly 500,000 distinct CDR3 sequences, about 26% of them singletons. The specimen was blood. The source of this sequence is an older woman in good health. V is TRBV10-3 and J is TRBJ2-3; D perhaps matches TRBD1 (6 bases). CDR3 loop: CASARDTHTDTQYF. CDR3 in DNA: TGTGCCAGCGCCCGGGACACACACACAGATACGCAGTATTTT.